This record concerns one T cell receptor beta chain sequence. Its specificity is unknown. The source of the sample is a study of response to subunit inactivated influenza vaccine. Using its own MiXCR run on the RT-PCR reads, TCRdb lists one record per CDR3 protein. The repertoire has fewer than 800,000 distinct CDR3 sequences, around a sixth of them found once; the top ten carry approximately 10%. General study results and limits: Each seasonal flu vaccination may recruit only limited new T cells, authors suggested.

The V and J ends lost 4 bases and 6 bases, in that order; junction bases with no gene match: 8. This CDR3 comprises 14 residues. Per the germline V gene, CDR1 is SGHVS and CDR2 is FQNEAQ. The specimen comprised PBMCs from blood, sampled 11 to 12 days after vaccination. The rearrangement joins TRBV7-8 to TRBJ2-7; TRBD1 aligns across 8 bases. The receptor was derived from a man in his fifties who received an inactivated influenza vaccine. The CDR3 DNA follows: TGTGCCAGCAGCTCCGAGACAGGGGCCGCCGAGCAGTACTTC. The encoded protein is CASSSETGAAEQYF. The full variable domain, its missing parts supplied by reference TRBV7-8 and TRBJ2-7, is GAGVSQSPRYKVAKRGQDVALRCDPISGHVSLFWYQQALGQGPEFLTYFQNEAQLDKSGLPSDRFFAERPEGSVSTLKIQRTQQEDSAVYLCASSSETGAAEQYFGPGTRLTVT.